This T cell receptor beta chain was captured in a study of cytomegalovirus exposure and HLA in healthy donors. Study-wide findings and caveats: Reportedly, fewer N-insertions than the approximately 700-donor mean appeared in an Asian-associated ancestry cluster in a later analysis. Specificity for CMV antigens was confirmed in vitro for a few of the CMV-associated chains. A classifier reportedly called cytomegalovirus status with high sensitivity and specificity. Later genetic work tied a missense DCLRE1C variant to beta-chain V and J trimming.

Concerning this clone itself: The target antigen is unknown.

The PCR ran on 60 Vbeta and 13 Jbeta primers. Method: immunoSEQ multiplex PCR; TCRdb's copy keeps in-frame clones and lacks some. Of 59,000 or so clones in the sample, approximately 83% were seen once. CDR3 length equals 14 residues. Germline V CDR1 and CDR2: MDHEN, SYDVKM. V shed 2 bases and J shed 2 bases, with 10 bases lying between them. The chain uses TRBV28 and TRBJ2-7; D might be TRBD1 (6 bases). This receptor was taken from a female donor in good health and CMV-seronegative. The sequencing sample was made of PBMCs. This CDR3 reads CASSLTGPTYEQYF. The CDR3 coding sequence is TGTGCCAGCAGTTTAACAGGGCCGACCTACGAGCAGTACTTC. Variable domain in full (rest from reference TRBV28 and TRBJ2-7): DVKVTQSSRYLVKRTGEKVFLECVQDMDHENMFWYRQDPGLGLRLIYFSYDVKMKEKGDIPEGYSVSREKKERFSLILESASTNQTSMYLCASSLTGPTYEQYFGPGTRLTVT.